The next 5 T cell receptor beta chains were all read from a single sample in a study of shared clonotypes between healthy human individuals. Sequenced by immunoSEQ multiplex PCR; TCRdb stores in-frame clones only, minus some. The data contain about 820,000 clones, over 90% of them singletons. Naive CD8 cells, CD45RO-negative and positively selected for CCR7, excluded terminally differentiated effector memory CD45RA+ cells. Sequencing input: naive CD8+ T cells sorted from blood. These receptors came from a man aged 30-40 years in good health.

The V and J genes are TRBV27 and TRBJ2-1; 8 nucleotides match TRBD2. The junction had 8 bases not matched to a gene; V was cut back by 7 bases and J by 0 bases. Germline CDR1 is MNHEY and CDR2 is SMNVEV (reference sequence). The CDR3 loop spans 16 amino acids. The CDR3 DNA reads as TGTGCCAGCACCCCGGGGCTAGCGGGCTCCTACAATGAGCAGTTCTTC. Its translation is CASTPGLAGSYNEQFF.

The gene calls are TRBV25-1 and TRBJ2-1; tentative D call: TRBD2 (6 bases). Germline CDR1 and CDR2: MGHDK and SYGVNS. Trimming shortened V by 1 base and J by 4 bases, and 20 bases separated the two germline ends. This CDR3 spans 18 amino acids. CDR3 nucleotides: TGTGCCAGCAGTGAATCAACTAGCCCTACCCGGGGATACAATGAGCAGTTCTTC. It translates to CASSESTSPTRGYNEQFF. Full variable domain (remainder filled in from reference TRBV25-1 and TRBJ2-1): EADIYQTPRYLVIGTGKKITLECSQTMGHDKMYWYQQDPGMELHLIHYSYGVNSTEKGDLSSESTVSRIRTEHFPLTLESARPSHTSQYLCASSESTSPTRGYNEQFFGPGTRLTVL.

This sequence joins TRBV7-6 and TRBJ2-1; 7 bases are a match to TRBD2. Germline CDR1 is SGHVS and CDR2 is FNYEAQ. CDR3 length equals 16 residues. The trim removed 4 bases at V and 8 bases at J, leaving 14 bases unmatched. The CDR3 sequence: CASSSPRAGEQDEQFF. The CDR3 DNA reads TGTGCCAGCAGCTCCCCCAGGGCGGGAGAACAAGATGAGCAGTTCTTC.

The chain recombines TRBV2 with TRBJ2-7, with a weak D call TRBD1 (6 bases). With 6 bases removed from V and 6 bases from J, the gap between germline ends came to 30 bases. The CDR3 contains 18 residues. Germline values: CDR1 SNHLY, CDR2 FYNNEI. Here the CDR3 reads CASSELPIARGGIGEQYF. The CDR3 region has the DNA TGTGCCAGCAGCGAACTCCCAATTGCCAGGGGTGGTATAGGCGAGCAGTACTTC.

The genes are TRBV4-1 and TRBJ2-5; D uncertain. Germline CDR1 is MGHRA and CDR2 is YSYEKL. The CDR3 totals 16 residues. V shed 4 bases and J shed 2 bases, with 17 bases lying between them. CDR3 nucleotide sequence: TGCGCCAGCAGCCTCAGGTCTCCGGGCAGTCAAGAGACCCAGTACTTC. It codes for CASSLRSPGSQETQYF.